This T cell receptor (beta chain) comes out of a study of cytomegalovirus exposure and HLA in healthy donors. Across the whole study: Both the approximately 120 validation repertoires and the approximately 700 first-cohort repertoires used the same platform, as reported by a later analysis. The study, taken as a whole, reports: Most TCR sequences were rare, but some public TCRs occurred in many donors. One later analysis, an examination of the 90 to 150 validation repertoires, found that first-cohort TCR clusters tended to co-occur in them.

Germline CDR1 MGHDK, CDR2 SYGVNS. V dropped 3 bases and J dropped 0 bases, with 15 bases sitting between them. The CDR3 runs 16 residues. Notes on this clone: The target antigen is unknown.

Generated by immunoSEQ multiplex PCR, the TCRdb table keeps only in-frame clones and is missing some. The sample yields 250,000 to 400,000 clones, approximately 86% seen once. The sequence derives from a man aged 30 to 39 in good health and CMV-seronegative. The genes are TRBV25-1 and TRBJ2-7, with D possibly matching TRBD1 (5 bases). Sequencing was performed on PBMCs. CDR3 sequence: CASSDPVRGNSYEQYF. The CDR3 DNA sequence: TGTGCCAGCAGTGACCCCGTAAGGGGAAACTCCTACGAGCAGTACTTC.